This T cell receptor (beta chain) was observed in a study of OX40 agonist ivuxolimab in advanced cancers. Study overall: Ivuxolimab, an agonistic anti-OX40 (CD134) antibody, was given to patients. Previous treatment with anti-PD-1, anti-PD-L1 or anti-CTLA-4 therapy was allowed; 40% had received some.

J was trimmed by 10 bases and V by 6 bases; bases with no gene match: 13. Germline values: CDR1 SNHLY, CDR2 FYNNEI. This CDR3 has 14 residues. Profiled with immunoSEQ multiplex PCR; TCRdb holds only in-frame clones, not every one. The table records about 83,000 clones, roughly 80% of them present only once. This clone was seen a single time. Its antigen is unknown. General study findings and limits: Blood T cells, both CD4+ and CD8+, expanded clonally by week 6 at 0.1 to 3.0 mg/kg.

The timepoints at which blood was sampled were baseline, cycle 4 day 1, and cycle 7 day 1. The sequencing here drew on CD4+ or CD8+ T cells sorted from blood, taken in a trial of the OX40 agonist ivuxolimab. The receptor was isolated from an adult with an advanced solid tumor such as melanoma, head and neck, liver or kidney cancer. The genes are TRBV2 and TRBJ1-1; 8 nucleotides line up with TRBD1. The CDR3 loop reads CASRGASGGRTAFF. The CDR3 DNA reads as TGTGCCAGCAGGGGGGCCTCAGGGGGCAGAACAGCTTTCTTT.